This is a list of T cell receptor beta chains from one sample in a study of T cells in Graves' hyperthyroidism and ophthalmopathy. Via MiXCR, TCRdb re-called the multiplex PCR reads, giving one row per CDR3 protein. In the table there are approximately 710,000 distinct CDR3 sequences, approximately 15% of which are singletons. The sample consisted of blood. The receptors here all came from a man aged 45-65 years with Graves' hyperthyroidism. Each CDR3 is given with its conserved first and last residue. D genes are given only for firm matches. Only some rows state a clone size, as once, few, many or a class for expanded clones.

cdr3_nt cdr3_aa clone_size d_call j_call v_call
TGCGCCAGCAGCCAAGTCAGGAGCGAGACCCAGTACTTC CASSQVRSETQYF NA NA TRBJ2-5 TRBV4-1
TGCGCCAGCAGCTTTGTCACCAGCTCTGGGGCCAACGTCCTGACTTTC CASSFVTSSGANVLTF NA NA TRBJ2-6 TRBV5-1
TGTGCCAGCAGCTTAAAGGGGGGCTCCGACACCGGGGAGCTGTTTTTT CASSLKGGSDTGELFF few NA TRBJ2-2 TRBV7-3
TGTGCCAGCAGTTACTATGGACAATCCCAAGAGACCCAGTACTTC CASSYYGQSQETQYF many NA TRBJ2-5 TRBV6-5
TGTGCCTGGAGTGTGGGGGTAGCGAATGAAAAACTGTTTTTT CAWSVGVANEKLFF NA NA TRBJ1-4 TRBV30
TGTGCCAGCAGCCAAGAGGGTATCGGTGGCTACACCTTC CASSQEGIGGYTF many NA TRBJ1-2 TRBV3-1
TGTGCCAGCTCACCACTACAAGGCTTTGGAAACACCATATATTTT CASSPLQGFGNTIYF many NA TRBJ1-3 TRBV18
TGTGCCTGGAGTCTTCGACAGGGGTCCTACGAGCAGTACTTC CAWSLRQGSYEQYF many TRBD1 TRBJ2-7 TRBV30
TGTGCCAGCAGTATAAACAGGGCCAGCTCCTACGAGCAGTACTTC CASSINRASSYEQYF many NA TRBJ2-7 TRBV11-3
TGTGCCAGCAGCTTAGTAGAACGACCCGGAATGAACACTGAAGCTTTCTTT CASSLVERPGMNTEAFF NA NA TRBJ1-1 TRBV7-9
TGTGCCAGCGCAAAGGTCGGCTATGAGCAGTTCTTC CASAKVGYEQFF many NA TRBJ2-1 TRBV27
TGTGCCTGGAGTGTAAACGGCCTAGCTCCAGATACGCAGTATTTT CAWSVNGLAPDTQYF many NA TRBJ2-3 TRBV30
TGTGCCAGCAGCCATCCGTGGGAGGTCAATGAGCAGTTCTTC CASSHPWEVNEQFF few NA TRBJ2-1 TRBV3-1
TGTGCCAGCAGCCCCTGGGAGGGAGGCCAAGAAGAGACCCAGTACTTC CASSPWEGGQEETQYF many TRBD2 TRBJ2-5 TRBV3-1
TGTGCCAGCAGTCCTAAAAACCAAAGGGGGCGCATCACTGAAGCTTTCTTT CASSPKNQRGRITEAFF once TRBD1 TRBJ1-1 TRBV12-3/TRBV12-4
TGTGCCAGCAGTTTTAGTATCGGGGGATACGAGCAGTACTTC CASSFSIGGYEQYF NA NA TRBJ2-7 TRBV27
TGTGCCAGCAGTTTCCCCCTCTACAATGAGCAGTTCTTC CASSFPLYNEQFF many NA TRBJ2-1 TRBV28
TGTGCCAGCACCAGCGGACAGGGAGGCGGCTACACCTTC CASTSGQGGGYTF few TRBD1 TRBJ1-2 TRBV28
TGTGCCAGCAGCTATAAATCCGGGACACCAACCGGGGAGCTGTTTTTT CASSYKSGTPTGELFF NA NA TRBJ2-2 TRBV5-4
TGTGCCTGGAGTGTACTCCCCCATGAGCAGTTCTTC CAWSVLPHEQFF many NA TRBJ2-1 TRBV30
TGCAGTGCTCTACCCCTAGCGACCGGCGGCTCCTACGAGCAGTACTTC CSALPLATGGSYEQYF NA NA TRBJ2-7 TRBV20-1
TGTGCCAGCAGTTACTGGGGGGTGAACACTGAAGCTTTCTTT CASSYWGVNTEAFF many NA TRBJ1-1 TRBV6-2/TRBV6-3
TGTGCCAGCAGCCTTAGCGGTTTACTCTACGAGCAGTACTTC CASSLSGLLYEQYF NA NA TRBJ2-7 TRBV3-1
TGTGCCAGCAGCCAAGCAGGGGGCGCAAAGACCCAGTACTTC CASSQAGGAKTQYF few TRBD1 TRBJ2-5 TRBV3-1
TGTGCCAGCAGCCCACGGACAGGCTTCTACGAGCAGTACTTC CASSPRTGFYEQYF many TRBD1 TRBJ2-7 TRBV12-3/TRBV12-4
TGTGCCAGCAGCCTTAACAGGGGGACTAATGAAAAACTGTTTTTT CASSLNRGTNEKLFF NA TRBD1 TRBJ1-4 TRBV13
TGTGCCAGCAGCGTAACGGATGAGGCTGAAGCTTTCTTT CASSVTDEAEAFF many NA TRBJ1-1 TRBV9
TGTGCCAGCAGTGAAGCGGTATCGAACTATGGCTACACCTTC CASSEAVSNYGYTF many NA TRBJ1-2 TRBV6-1
TGTGCCTGGAGTTCCGTCTTTTATAAAGCTTTCTTT CAWSSVFYKAFF NA NA TRBJ1-1 TRBV30